These 2 T cell receptor beta chains share one sample of origin, sequenced in a study of blood T cell repertoires in COVID-19. Data came from immunoSEQ multiplex PCR; TCRdb stores just in-frame clones and leaves some out. Among about 120,000 clones listed, 80% to 90% were seen once. The sample comprised peripheral blood. These receptors all come from a man aged 40-50 years with acute or convalescent COVID-19.

The rearrangement uses TRBV7-2 and TRBJ2-1; TRBD1 matches 8 bases. Germline loops: CDR1 SGHTA, CDR2 FQGNSA. V gave up 1 base and J gave up 10 bases; unmatched junction bases: 18. The CDR3 covers 18 residues. The CDR3 sequence is CASSLEGQVGLRVGEQFF. For the CDR3, the DNA is TGTGCCAGCAGCTTAGAGGGACAGGTGGGACTGAGGGTGGGGGAGCAGTTCTTC.

The V gene is TRBV5-6, the J gene TRBJ2-1, with a tentative D call TRBD2 (7 bases). V shed 0 bases and J shed 2 bases, with 15 bases lying between them. This CDR3 contains 17 residues. CDR1 SGHDT and CDR2 YYEEEE come from the germline V gene. The CDR3 DNA is TGTGCCAGCAGCTTGGGAGGGGGGGGCCTCCCCTACAATGAGCAGTTCTTC. The encoded protein is CASSLGGGGLPYNEQFF.